Below, 30 T cell receptor beta chains from the same sample are listed, as sequenced in a study of shared clonotypes between healthy human individuals. Only in-frame clones appear in the TCRdb table, and some are missing; sequencing was by immunoSEQ multiplex PCR. The profile covers just over 2,000,000 clones, with 85% to 95% appearing a single time and more than 0.1% taken by the ten largest. The sequenced material came from naive CD4+ T cells sorted from blood. The subset denotes: CD45RA+ positively selected. The receptors originated from a man between 18 and 29 years old in good health.

V and J are TRBV28 and TRBJ1-5; D unclear. The CDR3 runs to 15 residues. Per germline, CDR1 MDHEN and CDR2 SYDVKM. The ends were cut back, 3 bases at V and 5 bases at J, with 14 bases in the middle. CDR3 DNA sequence: TGTGCCAGCAGTTTTGGTCAGCCCCTCTATCAGCCCCAGCATTTT. Amino acid sequence: CASSFGQPLYQPQHF. Full variable domain (missing parts from reference TRBV28 and TRBJ1-5): DVKVTQSSRYLVKRTGEKVFLECVQDMDHENMFWYRQDPGLGLRLIYFSYDVKMKEKGDIPEGYSVSREKKERFSLILESASTNQTSMYLCASSFGQPLYQPQHFGDGTRLSIL.

J is TRBJ2-1 and V is TRBV10-3; TRBD2 is a possible D gene (5 bases). From germline, CDR1 is ENHRY and CDR2 SYGVKD. The CDR3 is made up of 13 amino acids. V lost 4 bases, J lost 8 bases, and 12 bases lay in between. The CDR3 region has the DNA TGTGCCATCAGTGGGAACGGGGTGGATGAGCAGTTCTTC. This encodes CAISGNGVDEQFF.

The chain carries TRBV6-6 and TRBJ1-2; D unclear. V lost 2 bases, J lost 7 bases, and 5 bases lay in between. The CDR3 consists of 11 residues. CDR1 is MNHNY, CDR2 SVGAGI, per germline (reference sequence). CDR3 DNA: TGTGCCAGCAGTTACGGGAGTGGCTACACCTTC. Its translation: CASSYGSGYTF.

The chain carries TRBV19 and TRBJ2-7; the match to TRBD2 covers 14 bases. In germline, CDR1 is LNHDA, CDR2 SQIVND (reference sequence). Trimming cost V 3 bases and J 9 bases; bases outside gene matches: 7. There are 15 residues in the CDR3. The CDR3 here is CASSIGTSGGIAQYF. The CDR3 bases are TGTGCCAGTAGTATCGGGACTAGCGGGGGAATCGCGCAGTACTTC.

The gene calls are TRBV6-4 and TRBJ1-6, with D possibly TRBD1 on 6 matching bases. The CDR3 length is 13 residues. V lost 4 bases to trimming and J lost 11 bases, with 12 bases between them. In germline, CDR1 is MRHNA, CDR2 SNTAGT. CDR3 in DNA: TGTGCCAGCAGTGCAACAGGGACTACACCCCTCCACTTT. Translation: CASSATGTTPLHF.

The genes are TRBV20-1 and TRBJ1-1; D may be TRBD1 (6 bases). CDR3 length: 11 amino acids. The V gene's germline CDR1 is DFQATT and CDR2 SNEGSKA (reference sequence). CDR3 sequence reads: CSLGQGKKAFF. CDR3 nucleotide sequence: TGCAGCCTAGGTCAGGGGAAAAAAGCTTTCTTT.

This chain links TRBV7-2 with TRBJ1-1; a weak D match, TRBD1 (5 bases). The CDR3 is 13 amino acids. Germline loops: CDR1 SGHTA, CDR2 FQGNSA. V shed 7 bases and J shed 4 bases, with 13 bases lying between them. Here the CDR3 reads CASKQGMVTEAFF. The CDR3 coding sequence is TGTGCCAGCAAGCAGGGCATGGTCACTGAAGCTTTCTTT.

The rearrangement joins TRBV30 to TRBJ2-7; D is undetermined. V lost 3 bases and J lost 5, with 8 bases in between. The germline V gene has CDR1 GTSNPN and CDR2 SVGIG (reference sequence). The CDR3 runs 11 residues. CDR3: CAWSPANEQYF. The CDR3 DNA reads TGTGCCTGGAGCCCCGCGAACGAGCAGTACTTC.

The chain carries TRBV10-3 and TRBJ2-2; possible D gene TRBD2, 5 bases. Germline V gives CDR1 ENHRY, CDR2 SYGVKD. The CDR3 has 15 residues. The V end was cut by 6 bases, the J end by 0 bases, with 11 bases between. The CDR3 spells CAISRDGANTGELFF. DNA of the CDR3: TGTGCCATCAGCCGAGACGGGGCGAACACCGGGGAGCTGTTTTTT.

This clone was observed a single time. The chain links TRBV18 to TRBJ2-5; TRBD1 agrees at 8 bases. There are 16 residues in the CDR3. J lost 6 bases, V lost 3 bases, and 12 bases had no gene match. Germline V gene data show CDR1 as KGHSH and CDR2 as LQKENI. This CDR3 reads CASSPLEQGAGKTQYF. The CDR3, as DNA: TGTGCCAGCTCACCGCTCGAGCAGGGGGCCGGAAAGACCCAGTACTTC.

The CDR3 region is CAISESSGPQHF. CDR3 bases: TGTGCCATCAGTGAGTCCTCGGGGCCCCAGCATTTT. The J gene is TRBJ1-5, the V gene TRBV10-3, with no clear D. Germline loops: CDR1 ENHRY, CDR2 SYGVKD. CDR3 length: 12 amino acids. The V end was cut by 0 bases, the J end by 9 bases, with 6 bases between.

The rearrangement links TRBV6-5 to TRBJ1-6; no firm D call. This CDR3 contains 16 residues. CDR1 and CDR2 from the germline V gene are MNHEY and SVGAGI. V was trimmed by 0 bases and J by 11 bases, leaving 17 bases between them. CDR3 amino acids: CASSYSGSSGNTPLHF. CDR3 sequence (DNA): TGTGCCAGCAGTTACTCGGGGTCCTCGGGGAATACACCCCTCCACTTT.

This clone is a singleton in its sample. The chain employs TRBV5-4 and TRBJ2-5, with D possibly TRBD2 on 6 matching bases. The germline gives CDR1 SGHNT, CDR2 YYREEE (reference sequence). V was clipped by 0 bases and J by 5 bases, with 11 bases between them. The CDR3 loop spans 14 amino acids. CDR3 in DNA: TGTGCCAGCAGCTTGGTCGGGGGAATGGAGACCCAGTACTTC. This sequence encodes CASSLVGGMETQYF.

The chain combines TRBV28 with TRBJ1-2; TRBD1 aligns across 8 bases. From germline, CDR1 is MDHEN and CDR2 SYDVKM. This CDR3 contains 11 residues. Germline trimming cut 8 bases from V and 8 bases from J; bases unmatched to any gene: 4. The CDR3 DNA follows: TGTGCCAGCGGACAGGGAAGAGGCTACACCTTC. This gives the protein CASGQGRGYTF.

The chain has TRBV28 and TRBJ1-5; D unclear. Germline CDR1 MDHEN, CDR2 SYDVKM. V lost 5 bases and J 0 bases, leaving 14 bases between the germline ends. This CDR3 is built from 16 residues. The CDR3 protein is CASSPASFYSNQPQHF. The CDR3, as DNA: TGTGCCAGCAGTCCCGCAAGCTTTTATAGCAATCAGCCCCAGCATTTT.

The J gene is TRBJ1-1, the V gene TRBV18; 7 bases agree with TRBD1. The CDR3 covers 15 residues. The V and J ends lost 3 bases and 3 bases, in that order; junction bases with no gene match: 7. Germline lookup yields CDR1 KGHSH and CDR2 LQKENI. DNA for the CDR3: TGTGCCAGCTCACCCGGCCGACAGGGATACACTGAAGCTTTCTTT. It codes for CASSPGRQGYTEAFF. Together with reference TRBV18 and TRBJ1-1, the CDR3 gives the full variable domain: NAGVMQNPRHLVRRRGQEARLRCSPMKGHSHVYWYRQLPEEGLKFMVYLQKENIIDESGMPKERFSAEFPKEGPSILRIQQVVRGDSAAYFCASSPGRQGYTEAFFGQGTRLTVV.

The chain links TRBV5-1 to TRBJ1-4; no reliable D call. This CDR3 spans 15 amino acids. In germline, CDR1 is SGHRS, CDR2 YFSETQ. V was clipped by 5 bases and J by 7 bases, with 18 bases between them. The CDR3 nucleotides read TGCGCCAGCAGGCGTTGGGGAGAAGGCCCTGAAAAACTGTTTTTT. It translates to CASRRWGEGPEKLFF.

The rearrangement links TRBV11-2 to TRBJ2-2; D is perhaps TRBD1 (5 bases). V was pared by 7 bases and J by 5 bases, with 17 bases between. Germline loops: CDR1 SGHAT, CDR2 FQNNGV. The CDR3 totals 15 residues. CDR3 protein: CASKTEKGPTGELFF. CDR3 in DNA: TGTGCCAGCAAGACAGAAAAAGGGCCGACCGGGGAGCTGTTTTTT.

V usage is TRBV9 and J usage is TRBJ1-1; the match to TRBD1 covers 7 bases. V dropped 4 bases and J dropped 0; count of bases not matched to a gene: 15. Germline values: CDR1 SGDLS, CDR2 YYNGEE. CDR3 length: 18 residues. CDR3 protein: CASSPDPQQGPMNTEAFF. The CDR3 nucleotides are TGTGCCAGCAGCCCCGACCCCCAACAGGGGCCGATGAACACTGAAGCTTTCTTT.

The chain uses TRBV6-5 and TRBJ1-1; no firm D call. Germline values: CDR1 MNHEY, CDR2 SVGAGI. V lost 6 bases and J lost 11, with 22 bases in between. The CDR3 runs 14 residues. The CDR3 coding sequence is TGTGCCAGCAGCAAGTCGAGGCTCTCTACTGGGGCTTTCTTT. As protein: CASSKSRLSTGAFF.

The chain carries TRBV10-3 and TRBJ1-1; D gene unclear. In germline, CDR1 is ENHRY, CDR2 SYGVKD. The CDR3 loop spans 12 amino acids. With 8 bases removed from V and 5 bases from J, the gap between germline ends came to 12 bases. As DNA, the CDR3 is TGTGCCATCGGTTTTCAGAAAACTGAAGCTTTCTTT. This gives the protein CAIGFQKTEAFF.

The chain combines TRBV11-3 with TRBJ2-3, with TRBD1 matching 7 bases. The V and J ends lost 5 bases and 0 bases, in that order; junction bases with no gene match: 8. Germline-derived CDR1 and CDR2 are SGHNT and YENEEA. The CDR3 covers 16 residues. CDR3 DNA: TGTGCCAGCAGCGAGAGGACAGGCGGAAGCACAGATACGCAGTATTTT. This translates into CASSERTGGSTDTQYF. Together with reference TRBV11-3 and TRBJ2-3, the CDR3 gives the full variable domain: EAGVVQSPRYKIIEKKQPVAFWCNPISGHNTLYWYLQNLGQGPELLIRYENEEAVDDSQLPKDRFSAERLKGVDSTLKIQPAELGDSAVYLCASSERTGGSTDTQYFGPGTRLTVL.

This clone was seen only a few times. The chain employs TRBV7-8 and TRBJ1-6; D call uncertain. The ends were cut back, 1 base at V and 6 bases at J, with 13 bases in the middle. Per germline, CDR1 SGHVS and CDR2 FQNEAQ. The CDR3 contains 16 residues. The CDR3 coding sequence is TGTGCCAGCAGCTTAGGAGGATTGGGCATTAATTCACCCCTCCACTTT. This gives the protein CASSLGGLGINSPLHF. Based on the CDR3 plus reference TRBV7-8 and TRBJ1-6, the full variable domain is GAGVSQSPRYKVAKRGQDVALRCDPISGHVSLFWYQQALGQGPEFLTYFQNEAQLDKSGLPSDRFFAERPEGSVSTLKIQRTQQEDSAVYLCASSLGGLGINSPLHFGNGTRLTVT.

The V gene is TRBV28, the J gene TRBJ2-2; no clear D gene. With 1 base removed from V and 1 base from J, the gap between germline ends came to 7 bases. This CDR3 contains 15 residues. Looked up from germline, CDR1 is MDHEN and CDR2 is SYDVKM. The CDR3: CASSLYSGNTGELFF. CDR3 nucleotide sequence: TGTGCCAGCAGTTTATATTCAGGGAACACCGGGGAGCTGTTTTTT.

The chain has TRBV4-1 and TRBJ2-7, with D tentatively TRBD1 (6 bases). The CDR3 consists of 16 residues. CDR1 MGHRA and CDR2 YSYEKL come from the germline V gene. V dropped 0 bases and J dropped 3 bases, with 15 bases sitting between them. CDR3 amino acids: CASSQEQGGGFYEQYF. As DNA, the CDR3 is TGCGCCAGCAGCCAAGAACAGGGTGGGGGCTTCTACGAGCAGTACTTC.

The chain employs TRBV29-1 and TRBJ1-4; a possible D gene is TRBD1 (5 bases). This CDR3 has 13 amino acids. V lost 7 bases and J 8 bases, leaving 17 bases between the germline ends. The germline gives CDR1 SQVTM, CDR2 ANQGSEA. CDR3: CSAEGQGGEKLFF. CDR3 coding DNA: TGCAGCGCCGAGGGTCAGGGCGGGGAAAAACTGTTTTTT. Drawing the rest from reference TRBV29-1 and TRBJ1-4, the complete variable domain is SAVISQKPSRDICQRGTSLTIQCQVDSQVTMMFWYRQQPGQSLTLIATANQGSEATYESGFVIDKFPISRPNLTFSTLTVSNMSPEDSSIYLCSAEGQGGEKLFFGSGTQLSVL.

The J gene is TRBJ2-7, the V gene TRBV20-1; D perhaps matches TRBD2 (5 bases). This CDR3 is built from 11 residues. V gave up 6 bases and J gave up 6 bases, with 12 bases separating them. Germline V gene lookup returns CDR1 DFQATT and CDR2 SNEGSKA (reference sequence). CDR3 loop: CSARTSFEQYF. As DNA, the CDR3 is TGCAGTGCGAGAACTAGTTTCGAGCAGTACTTC.

This sequence joins TRBV7-9 and TRBJ1-2, with unresolved D. V was trimmed by 5 bases and J by 1 base, leaving 5 bases between them. The CDR3 is made up of 12 amino acids. Germline V lookup: CDR1 SEHNR, CDR2 FQNEAQ (reference sequence). CDR3 DNA sequence: TGTGCCAGCAGCCAACATAACTATGGCTACACCTTC. Protein product: CASSQHNYGYTF.

The chain has TRBV28 and TRBJ1-5; TRBD1 agrees at 7 bases. The V segment lost 10 bases and the J segment 6 bases; nucleotides outside the gene matches: 3. This CDR3 spans 11 amino acids. CDR1 and CDR2 from the germline V gene are MDHEN and SYDVKM. The CDR3 DNA reads TGTGCCACACAGGGGTCTCAGCCCCAGCATTTT. This translates into CATQGSQPQHF.

The chain links TRBV7-8 to TRBJ2-7; TRBD1 matches at 7 bases. The germline V gene encodes CDR1 SGHVS and CDR2 FQNEAQ. The length of the CDR3 is 14 residues. Trimming cost V 5 bases and J 4 bases; bases outside gene matches: 8. The CDR3 DNA reads TGTGCCAGCAGCACCCGACAGGGTGGTTACGAGCAGTACTTC. Its translation is CASSTRQGGYEQYF.